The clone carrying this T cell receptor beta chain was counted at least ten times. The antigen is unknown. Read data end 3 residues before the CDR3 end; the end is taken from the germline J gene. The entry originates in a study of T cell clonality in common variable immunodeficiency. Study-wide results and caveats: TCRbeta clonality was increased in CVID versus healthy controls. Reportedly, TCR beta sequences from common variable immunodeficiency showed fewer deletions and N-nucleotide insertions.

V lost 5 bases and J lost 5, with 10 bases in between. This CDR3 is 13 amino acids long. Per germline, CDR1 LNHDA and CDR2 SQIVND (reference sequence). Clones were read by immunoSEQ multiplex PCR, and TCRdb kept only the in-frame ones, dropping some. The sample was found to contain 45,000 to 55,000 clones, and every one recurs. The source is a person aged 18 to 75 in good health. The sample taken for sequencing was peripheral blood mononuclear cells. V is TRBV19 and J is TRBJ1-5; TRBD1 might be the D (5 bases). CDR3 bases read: TGTGCCAGTAGTCCCGGGGGGGATCAGCCC. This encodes CASSPGGDQP. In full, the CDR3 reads CASSPGGDQPQHF.